This TCR beta chain was recorded in a study of shared clonotypes between healthy human individuals. The CDR3 totals 13 residues. Germline-derived CDR1 and CDR2 are SEHNR and FQNEAQ (reference sequence). V gave up 1 base and J gave up 8 bases, with 11 bases separating them. CD45RO-negative cells were positively selected for CCR7, leaving out terminally differentiated effector memory CD45RA+ cells. Generated by immunoSEQ multiplex PCR, the TCRdb table keeps only in-frame clones and is missing some. The sample has about 1.9 million clones; around 93% are singletons. Material for sequencing was naive CD8+ T cells from PBMCs. The chain is built from TRBV7-9 and TRBJ1-2; D might be TRBD1 (5 bases). This TCR was recovered from a man aged 18 to 29 in good health. Some clones in this sample may be carry-over from other donors' samples. CDR3 bases: TGTGCCAGCAGCTTAGATTCAGGGCCAGGCTACACCTTC. Residues: CASSLDSGPGYTF.